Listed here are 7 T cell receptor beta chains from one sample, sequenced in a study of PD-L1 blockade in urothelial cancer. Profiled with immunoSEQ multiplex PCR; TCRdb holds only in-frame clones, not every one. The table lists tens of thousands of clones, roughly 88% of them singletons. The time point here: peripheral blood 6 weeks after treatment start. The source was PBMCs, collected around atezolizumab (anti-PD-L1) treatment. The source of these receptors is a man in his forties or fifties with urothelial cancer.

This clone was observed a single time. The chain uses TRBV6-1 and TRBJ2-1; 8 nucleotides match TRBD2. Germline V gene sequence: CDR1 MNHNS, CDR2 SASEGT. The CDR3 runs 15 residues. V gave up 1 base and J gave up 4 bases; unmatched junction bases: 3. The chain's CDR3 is CASSEVAGNYNEQFF. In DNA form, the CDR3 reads TGTGCCAGCAGTGAAGTAGCGGGGAATTACAATGAGCAGTTCTTC.

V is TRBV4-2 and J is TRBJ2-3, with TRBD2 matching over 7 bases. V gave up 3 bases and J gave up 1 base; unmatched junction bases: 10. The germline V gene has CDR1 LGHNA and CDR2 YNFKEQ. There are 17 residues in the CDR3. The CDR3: CASSHAPQAGGTDTQYF. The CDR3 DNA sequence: TGTGCCAGCAGCCACGCTCCCCAGGCGGGGGGCACAGATACGCAGTATTTT.

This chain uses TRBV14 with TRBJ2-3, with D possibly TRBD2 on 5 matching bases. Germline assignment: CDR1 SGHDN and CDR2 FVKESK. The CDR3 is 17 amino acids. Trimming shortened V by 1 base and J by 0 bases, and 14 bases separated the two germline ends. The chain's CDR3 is CASSQGIGGSSTDTQYF. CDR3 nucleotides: TGTGCCAGCAGCCAAGGAATTGGTGGGAGTAGCACAGATACGCAGTATTTT.

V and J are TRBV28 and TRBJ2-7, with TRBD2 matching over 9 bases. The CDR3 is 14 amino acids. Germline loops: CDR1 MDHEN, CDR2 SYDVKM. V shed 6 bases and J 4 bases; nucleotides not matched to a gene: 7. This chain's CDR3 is CASRGASGIYEQYF. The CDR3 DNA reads TGTGCCAGCAGGGGAGCTAGCGGGATTTACGAGCAGTACTTC.

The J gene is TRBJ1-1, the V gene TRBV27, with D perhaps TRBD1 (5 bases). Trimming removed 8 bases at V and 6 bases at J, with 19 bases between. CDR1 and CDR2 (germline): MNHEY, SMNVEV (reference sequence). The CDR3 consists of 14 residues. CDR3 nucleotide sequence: TGTGCCAGCGCTAAGCGGGGGATGGGTGCTGAAGCTTTCTTT. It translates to CASAKRGMGAEAFF.

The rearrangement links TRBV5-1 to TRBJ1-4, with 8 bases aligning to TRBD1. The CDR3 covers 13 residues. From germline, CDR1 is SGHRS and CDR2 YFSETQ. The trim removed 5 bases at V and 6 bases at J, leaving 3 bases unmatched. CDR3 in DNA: TGCGCCAGCAGATTGACAGGGGATGAAAAACTGTTTTTT. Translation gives CASRLTGDEKLFF. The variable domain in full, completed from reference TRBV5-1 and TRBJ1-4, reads KAGVTQTPRYLIKTRGQQVTLSCSPISGHRSVSWYQQTPGQGLQFLFEYFSETQRNKGNFPGRFSGRQFSNSRSEMNVSTLELGDSALYLCASRLTGDEKLFFGSGTQLSVL.

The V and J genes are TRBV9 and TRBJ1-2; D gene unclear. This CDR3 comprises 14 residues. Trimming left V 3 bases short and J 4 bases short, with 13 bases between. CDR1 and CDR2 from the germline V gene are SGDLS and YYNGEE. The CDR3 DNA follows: TGTGCCAGCAGCGCGCGAGCTGAGGGCTATGGCTACACCTTC. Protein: CASSARAEGYGYTF.